This entry features one TCR beta chain sequence. Its cognate antigen is unknown. This entry belongs to a study of T cell responses to AZD1222 COVID-19 vaccine. This CDR3 contains 13 residues. Trimming left V 4 bases short and J 8 bases short, with 13 bases between. From germline, CDR1 is SGHRS and CDR2 YFSETQ. Data came from immunoSEQ multiplex PCR; TCRdb stores just in-frame clones and leaves some out. The sample records 200,000 to 250,000 clones, roughly 94% being singletons. Study observations and caveats: The CD4 TCRs associated with vaccination extended across spike and predominated at 160-218 and 743-854. Spike-specific TCR breadth and depth were elevated following two AZD1222 doses. At baseline, seropositivity was found in only a handful of AZD1222 recipients.

Sequencing was performed on peripheral blood, taken 28 days after the second dose of the MenACWY control vaccine. The V and J genes are TRBV5-1 and TRBJ2-1; D ambiguous. The source is an adult who received the MenACWY meningococcal vaccine as a control. The CDR3 DNA is TGCGCCAGCAGCCTACTCCAAGTGGATGAGCAGTTCTTC. Amino acids: CASSLLQVDEQFF.